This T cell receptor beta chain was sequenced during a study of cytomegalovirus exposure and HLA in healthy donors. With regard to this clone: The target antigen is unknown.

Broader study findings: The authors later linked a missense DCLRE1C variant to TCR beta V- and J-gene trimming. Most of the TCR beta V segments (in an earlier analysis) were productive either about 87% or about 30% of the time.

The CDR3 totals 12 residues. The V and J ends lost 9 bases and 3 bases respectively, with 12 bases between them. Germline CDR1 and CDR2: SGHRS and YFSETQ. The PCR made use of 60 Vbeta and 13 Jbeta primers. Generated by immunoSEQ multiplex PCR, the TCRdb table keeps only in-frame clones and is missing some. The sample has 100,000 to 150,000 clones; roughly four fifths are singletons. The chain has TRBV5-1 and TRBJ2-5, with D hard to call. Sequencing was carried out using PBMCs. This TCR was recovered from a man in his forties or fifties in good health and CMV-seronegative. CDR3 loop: CATGSVKETQYF. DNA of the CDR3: TGCGCCACCGGGTCGGTGAAAGAGACCCAGTACTTC.